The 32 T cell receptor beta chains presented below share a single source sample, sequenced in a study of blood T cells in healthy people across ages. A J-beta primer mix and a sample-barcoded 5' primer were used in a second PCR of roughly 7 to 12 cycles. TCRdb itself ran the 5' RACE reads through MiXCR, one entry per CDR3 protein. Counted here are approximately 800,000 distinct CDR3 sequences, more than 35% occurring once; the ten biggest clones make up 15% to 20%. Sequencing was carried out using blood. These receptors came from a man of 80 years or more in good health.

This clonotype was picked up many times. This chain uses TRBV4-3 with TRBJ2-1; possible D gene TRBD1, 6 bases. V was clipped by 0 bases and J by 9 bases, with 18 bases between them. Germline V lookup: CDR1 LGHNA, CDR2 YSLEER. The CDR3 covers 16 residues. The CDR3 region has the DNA TGCGCCAGCAGCCAAGATCTCTCAGGGGCCTCTGGTGAGCAGTTCTTC. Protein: CASSQDLSGASGEQFF.

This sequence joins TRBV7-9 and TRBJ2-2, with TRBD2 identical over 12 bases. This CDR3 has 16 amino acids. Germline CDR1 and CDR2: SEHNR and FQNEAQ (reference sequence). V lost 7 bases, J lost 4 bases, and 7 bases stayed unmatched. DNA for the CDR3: TGTGCCAGCAATCTAGCGGGAGGGCCGAGCACCGGGGAGCTGTTTTTT. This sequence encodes CASNLAGGPSTGELFF.

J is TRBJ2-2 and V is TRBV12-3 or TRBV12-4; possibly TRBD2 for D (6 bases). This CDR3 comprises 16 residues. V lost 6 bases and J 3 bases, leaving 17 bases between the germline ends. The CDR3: CASSIRGGFDTGELFF. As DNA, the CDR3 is TGTGCCAGCAGCATTCGAGGAGGGTTTGACACCGGGGAGCTGTTTTTT.

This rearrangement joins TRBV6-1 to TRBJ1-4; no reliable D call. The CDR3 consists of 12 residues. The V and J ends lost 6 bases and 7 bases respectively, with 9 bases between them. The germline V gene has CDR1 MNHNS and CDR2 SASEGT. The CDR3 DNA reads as TGTGCCAGCAGGAAACAGATTGAAAAACTGTTTTTT. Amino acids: CASRKQIEKLFF.

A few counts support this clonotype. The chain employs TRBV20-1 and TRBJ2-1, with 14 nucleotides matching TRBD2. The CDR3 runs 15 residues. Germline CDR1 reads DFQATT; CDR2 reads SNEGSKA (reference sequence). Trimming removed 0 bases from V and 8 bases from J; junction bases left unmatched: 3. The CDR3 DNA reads TGCAGTGCTAGAGATCCGGGACTAGCGGGAGATGAGCAGTTCTTC. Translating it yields CSARDPGLAGDEQFF.

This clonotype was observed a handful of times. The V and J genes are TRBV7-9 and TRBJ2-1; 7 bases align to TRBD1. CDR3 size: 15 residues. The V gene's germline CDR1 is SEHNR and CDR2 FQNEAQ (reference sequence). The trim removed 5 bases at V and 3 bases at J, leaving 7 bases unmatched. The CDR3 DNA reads TGTGCCAGCAGCCCACGACAGGGATTCTACAATGAGCAGTTCTTC. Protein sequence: CASSPRQGFYNEQFF.

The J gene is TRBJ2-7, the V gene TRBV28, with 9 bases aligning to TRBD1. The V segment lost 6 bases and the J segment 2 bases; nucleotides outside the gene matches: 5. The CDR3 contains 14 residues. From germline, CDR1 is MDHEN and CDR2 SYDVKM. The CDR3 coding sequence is TGTGCCAGCAGAAGGGACAGGGTGGCCTACGAGCAGTACTTC. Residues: CASRRDRVAYEQYF.

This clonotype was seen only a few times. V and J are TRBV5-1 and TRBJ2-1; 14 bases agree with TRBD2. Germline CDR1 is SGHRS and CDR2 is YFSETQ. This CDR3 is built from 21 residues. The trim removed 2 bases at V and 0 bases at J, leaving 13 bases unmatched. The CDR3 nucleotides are TGCGCCAGCAGCTTACTTACGCCGGGACTAGCGGGAGCGGGCTCCTACAATGAGCAGTTCTTC. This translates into CASSLLTPGLAGAGSYNEQFF.

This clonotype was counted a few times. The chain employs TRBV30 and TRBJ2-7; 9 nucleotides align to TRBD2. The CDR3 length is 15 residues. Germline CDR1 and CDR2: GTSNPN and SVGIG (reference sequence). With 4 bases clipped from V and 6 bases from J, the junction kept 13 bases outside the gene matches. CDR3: CAWIRDSGSFCEQYF. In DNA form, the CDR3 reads TGTGCCTGGATTCGGGATAGCGGGAGTTTTTGCGAGCAGTACTTC.

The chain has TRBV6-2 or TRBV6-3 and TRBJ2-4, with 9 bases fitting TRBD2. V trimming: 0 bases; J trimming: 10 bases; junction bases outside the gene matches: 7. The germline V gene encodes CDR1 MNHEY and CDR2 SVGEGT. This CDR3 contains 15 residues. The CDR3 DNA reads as TGTGCCAGCAGTTACTCGAAAGCGGGAGGCCGAATTCAGTACTTC. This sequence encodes CASSYSKAGGRIQYF.

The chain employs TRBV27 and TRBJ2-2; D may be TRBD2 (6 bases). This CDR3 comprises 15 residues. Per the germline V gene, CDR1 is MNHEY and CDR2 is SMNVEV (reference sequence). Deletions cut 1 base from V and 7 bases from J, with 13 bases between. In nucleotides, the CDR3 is TGTGCCAGCAGTTTATTTGGCGGGATTATCGGGGAGCTGTTTTTT. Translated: CASSLFGGIIGELFF.

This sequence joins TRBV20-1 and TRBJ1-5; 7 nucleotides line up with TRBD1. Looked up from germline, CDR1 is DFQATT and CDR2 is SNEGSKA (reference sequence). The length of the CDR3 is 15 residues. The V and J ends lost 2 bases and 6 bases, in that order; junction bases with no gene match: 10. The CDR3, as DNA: TGCAGTGCTAGAAACCGATCAGGGGGAGGTCAGCCCCAGCATTTT. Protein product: CSARNRSGGGQPQHF.

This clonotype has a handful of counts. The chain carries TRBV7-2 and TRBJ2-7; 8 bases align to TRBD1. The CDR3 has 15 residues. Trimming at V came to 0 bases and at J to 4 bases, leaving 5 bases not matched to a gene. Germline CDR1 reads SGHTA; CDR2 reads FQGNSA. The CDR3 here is CASSLAGQAPYEQYF. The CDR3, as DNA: TGTGCCAGCAGCTTAGCGGGACAGGCTCCATACGAGCAGTACTTC.

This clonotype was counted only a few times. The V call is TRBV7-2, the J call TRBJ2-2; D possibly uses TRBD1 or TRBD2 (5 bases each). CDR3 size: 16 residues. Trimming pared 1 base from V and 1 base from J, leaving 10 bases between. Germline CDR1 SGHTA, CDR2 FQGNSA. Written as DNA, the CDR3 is TGTGCCAGCAGCTTAGTCGAGGGGCTGAACACCGGGGAGCTGTTTTTT. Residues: CASSLVEGLNTGELFF.

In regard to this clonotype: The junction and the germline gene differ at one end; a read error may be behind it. As DNA, the CDR3 is TGTGCCAGCAGCCAAGCCGGGACACCTAACTATGGCAACACCTTC. Translation: CASSQAGTPNYGNTF. J is TRBJ1-2 and V is TRBV3-1; D possibly corresponds to TRBD1 (6 bases). The CDR3 consists of 15 residues. The germline CDR1 and CDR2 sequences are LGHDT and YNNKEL (reference sequence).

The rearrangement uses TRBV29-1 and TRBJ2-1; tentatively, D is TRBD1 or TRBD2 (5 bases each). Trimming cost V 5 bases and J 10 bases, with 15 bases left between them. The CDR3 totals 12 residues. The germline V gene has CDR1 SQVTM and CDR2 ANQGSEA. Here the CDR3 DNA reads TGCAGCGTTAGGGGACGGGTTAACGAGCAGTTCTTC. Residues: CSVRGRVNEQFF.

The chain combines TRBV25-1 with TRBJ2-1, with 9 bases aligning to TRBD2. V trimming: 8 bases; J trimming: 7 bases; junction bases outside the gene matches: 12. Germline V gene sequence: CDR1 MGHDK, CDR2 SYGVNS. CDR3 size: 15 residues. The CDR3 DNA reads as TGTGCCAGCGGGGGGGTTAGCGGGAGCAGTAATGAGCAGTTCTTC. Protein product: CASGGVSGSSNEQFF.

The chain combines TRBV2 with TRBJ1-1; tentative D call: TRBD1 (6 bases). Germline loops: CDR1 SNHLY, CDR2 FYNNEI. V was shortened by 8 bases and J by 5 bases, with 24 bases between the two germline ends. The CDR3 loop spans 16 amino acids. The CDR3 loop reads CASLRDWGAIGTEAFF. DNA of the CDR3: TGTGCCAGCCTTAGGGACTGGGGGGCAATTGGGACTGAAGCTTTCTTT.

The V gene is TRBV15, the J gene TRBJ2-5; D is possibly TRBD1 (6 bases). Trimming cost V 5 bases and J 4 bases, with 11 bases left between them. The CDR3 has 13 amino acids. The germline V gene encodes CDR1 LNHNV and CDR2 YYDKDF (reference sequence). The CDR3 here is CATSSTGRETQYF. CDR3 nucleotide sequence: TGTGCCACCAGCTCTACAGGGCGAGAGACCCAGTACTTC. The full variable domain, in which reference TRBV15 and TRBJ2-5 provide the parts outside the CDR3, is DAMVIQNPRYQVTQFGKPVTLSCSQTLNHNVMYWYQQKSSQAPKLLFHYYDKDFNNEADTPDNFQSRRPNTSFCFLDIRSPGLGDTAMYLCATSSTGRETQYFGPGTRLLVL.

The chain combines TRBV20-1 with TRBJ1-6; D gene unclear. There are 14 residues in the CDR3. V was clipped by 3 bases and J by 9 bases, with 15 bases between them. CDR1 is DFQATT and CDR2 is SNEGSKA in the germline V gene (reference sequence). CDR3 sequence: CSASRSDPTSPLHF. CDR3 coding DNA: TGCAGTGCTAGTCGGTCGGACCCCACTTCACCCCTCCACTTT.

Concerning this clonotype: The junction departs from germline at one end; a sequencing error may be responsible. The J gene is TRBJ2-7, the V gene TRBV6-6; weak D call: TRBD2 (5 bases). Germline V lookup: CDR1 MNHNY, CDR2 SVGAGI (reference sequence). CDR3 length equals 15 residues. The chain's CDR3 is CPSSYSGSSSYEQYF. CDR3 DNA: TGTCCCAGCAGTTACTCGGGGTCCTCTTCCTACGAGCAGTACTTC.

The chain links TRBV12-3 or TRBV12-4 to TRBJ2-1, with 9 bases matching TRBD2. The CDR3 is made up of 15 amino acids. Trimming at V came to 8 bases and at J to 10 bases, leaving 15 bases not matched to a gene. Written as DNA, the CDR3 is TGTGCCAGCTGCCCTGGGGCTAGCGGGATTGGGGAGCAGTTCTTC. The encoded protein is CASCPGASGIGEQFF.

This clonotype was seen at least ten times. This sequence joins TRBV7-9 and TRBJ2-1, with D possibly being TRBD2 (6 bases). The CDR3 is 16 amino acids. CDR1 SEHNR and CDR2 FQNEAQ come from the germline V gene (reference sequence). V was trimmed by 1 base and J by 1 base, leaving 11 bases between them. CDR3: CASSLDGSGSYNEQFF. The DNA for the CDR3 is TGTGCCAGCAGCTTAGACGGGAGCGGGTCCTACAATGAGCAGTTCTTC.

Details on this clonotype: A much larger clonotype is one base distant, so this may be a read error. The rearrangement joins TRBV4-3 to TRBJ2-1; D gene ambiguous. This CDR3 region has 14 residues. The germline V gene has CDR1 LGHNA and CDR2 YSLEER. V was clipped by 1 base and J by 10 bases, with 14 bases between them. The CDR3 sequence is CASSQALSTHEQFF. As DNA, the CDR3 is TGCGCCAGCAGCCAAGCTCTATCGACCCACGAGCAGTTCTTC.

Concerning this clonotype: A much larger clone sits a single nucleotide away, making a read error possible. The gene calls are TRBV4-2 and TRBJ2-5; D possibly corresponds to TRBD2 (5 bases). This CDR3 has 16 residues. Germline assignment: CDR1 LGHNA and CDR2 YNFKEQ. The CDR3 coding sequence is TGTGCCATCAGCCAAGAAGTCTATAGCGTAAGAGAGACCCAGTACTTC. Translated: CAISQEVYSVRETQYF.

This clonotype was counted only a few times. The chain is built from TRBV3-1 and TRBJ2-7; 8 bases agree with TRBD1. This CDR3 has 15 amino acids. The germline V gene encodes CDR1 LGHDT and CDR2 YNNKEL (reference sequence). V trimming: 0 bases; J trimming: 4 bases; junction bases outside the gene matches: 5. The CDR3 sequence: CASSQDRQGAYEQYF. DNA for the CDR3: TGTGCCAGCAGCCAAGATCGGCAGGGGGCATACGAGCAGTACTTC.

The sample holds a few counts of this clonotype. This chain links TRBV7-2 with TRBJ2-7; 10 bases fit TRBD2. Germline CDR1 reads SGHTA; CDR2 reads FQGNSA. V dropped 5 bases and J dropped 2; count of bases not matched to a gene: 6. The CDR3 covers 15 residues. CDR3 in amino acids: CASSLLAGETYEQYF. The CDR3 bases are TGTGCCAGCAGCCTCCTAGCGGGAGAGACCTACGAGCAGTACTTC.

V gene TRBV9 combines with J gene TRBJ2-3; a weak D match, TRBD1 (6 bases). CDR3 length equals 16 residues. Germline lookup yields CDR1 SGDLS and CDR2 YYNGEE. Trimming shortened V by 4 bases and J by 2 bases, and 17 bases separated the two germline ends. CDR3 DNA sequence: TGTGCCAGCAGCTTTAAGACAGGCCTCCTCACAGATACGCAGTATTTT. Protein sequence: CASSFKTGLLTDTQYF.

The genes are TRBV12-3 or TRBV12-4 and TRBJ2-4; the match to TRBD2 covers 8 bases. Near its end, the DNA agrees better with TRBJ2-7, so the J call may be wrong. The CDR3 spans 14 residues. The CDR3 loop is CASSYSSGNHEQYF. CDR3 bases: TGTGCCAGCAGTTATAGTAGCGGGAACCACGAGCAGTACTTC.

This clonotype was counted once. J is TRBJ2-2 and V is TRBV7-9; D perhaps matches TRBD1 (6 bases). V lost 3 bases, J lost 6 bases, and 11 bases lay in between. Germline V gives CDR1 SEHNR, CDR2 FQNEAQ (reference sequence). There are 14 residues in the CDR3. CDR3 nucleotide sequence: TGTGCCAGCAGCTTGAATAGGGGGTCCGGGGAGCTGTTTTTT. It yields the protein CASSLNRGSGELFF.

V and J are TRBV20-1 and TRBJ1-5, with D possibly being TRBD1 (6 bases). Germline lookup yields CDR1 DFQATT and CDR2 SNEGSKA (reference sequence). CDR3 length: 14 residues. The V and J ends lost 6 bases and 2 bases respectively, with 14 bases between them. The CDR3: CSAGGGTRNQPQHF. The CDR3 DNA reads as TGCAGTGCCGGGGGAGGGACACGCAATCAGCCCCAGCATTTT.

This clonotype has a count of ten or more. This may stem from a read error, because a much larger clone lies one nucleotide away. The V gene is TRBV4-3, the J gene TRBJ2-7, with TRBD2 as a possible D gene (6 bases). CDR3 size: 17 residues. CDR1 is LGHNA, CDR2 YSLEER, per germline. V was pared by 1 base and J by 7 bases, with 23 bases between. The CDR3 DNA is TGCGCCAGCAGCCAAGTCAGGGTAGGAGGGCTGGTGGATGAGCAGTACTTC. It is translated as CASSQVRVGGLVDEQYF.